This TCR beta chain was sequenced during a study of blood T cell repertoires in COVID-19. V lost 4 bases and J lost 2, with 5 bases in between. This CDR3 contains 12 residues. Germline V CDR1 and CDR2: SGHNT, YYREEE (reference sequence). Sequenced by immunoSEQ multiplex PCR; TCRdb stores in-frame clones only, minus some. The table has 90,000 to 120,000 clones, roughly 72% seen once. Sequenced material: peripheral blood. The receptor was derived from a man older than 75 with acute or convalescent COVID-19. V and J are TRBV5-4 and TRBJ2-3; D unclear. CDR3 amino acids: CASSVHTDTQYF. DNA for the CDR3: TGTGCCAGCAGCGTCCACACAGATACGCAGTATTTT. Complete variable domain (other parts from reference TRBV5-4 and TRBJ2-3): ETGVTQSPTHLIKTRGQQVTLRCSSQSGHNTVSWYQQALGQGPQFIFQYYREEENGRGNFPPRFSGLQFPNYSSELNVNALELDDSALYLCASSVHTDTQYFGPGTRLTVL.